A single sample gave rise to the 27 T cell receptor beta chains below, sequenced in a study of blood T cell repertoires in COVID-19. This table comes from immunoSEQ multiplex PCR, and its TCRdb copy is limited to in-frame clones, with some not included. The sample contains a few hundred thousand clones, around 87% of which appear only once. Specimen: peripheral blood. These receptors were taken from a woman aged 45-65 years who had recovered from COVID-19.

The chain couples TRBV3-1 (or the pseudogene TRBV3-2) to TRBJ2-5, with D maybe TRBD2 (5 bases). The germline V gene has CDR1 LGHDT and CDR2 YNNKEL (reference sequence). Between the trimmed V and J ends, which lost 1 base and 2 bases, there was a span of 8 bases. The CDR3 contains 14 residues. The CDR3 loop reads CASSQGAVQETQYF. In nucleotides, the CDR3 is TGTGCCAGCAGCCAAGGAGCGGTGCAAGAGACCCAGTACTTC.

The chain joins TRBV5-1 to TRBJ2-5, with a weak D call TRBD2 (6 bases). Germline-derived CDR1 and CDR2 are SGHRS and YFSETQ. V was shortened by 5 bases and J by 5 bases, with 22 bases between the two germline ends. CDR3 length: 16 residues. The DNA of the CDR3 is TGCGCCAGCAGTCGAGGCAGGGAGGCTTTTGGGGAGACCCAGTACTTC. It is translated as CASSRGREAFGETQYF.

The CDR3 region is CASIPPEGVEAFF. The CDR3 DNA follows: TGTGCCAGTATCCCACCCGAGGGGGTTGAAGCTTTCTTT. The chain carries TRBV19 and TRBJ1-1; a weak D match, TRBD1 (6 bases). Germline CDR1 LNHDA, CDR2 SQIVND (reference sequence). Trimming left V 7 bases short and J 7 bases short, with 16 bases between. This CDR3 is 13 amino acids long.

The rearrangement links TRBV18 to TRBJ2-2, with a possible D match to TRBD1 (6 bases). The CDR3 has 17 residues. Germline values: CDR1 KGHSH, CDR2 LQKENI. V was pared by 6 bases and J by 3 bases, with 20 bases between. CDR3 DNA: TGTGCCAGCTCCCCAATGCGGTCAGGGGCGGACACCGGGGAGCTGTTTTTT. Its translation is CASSPMRSGADTGELFF.

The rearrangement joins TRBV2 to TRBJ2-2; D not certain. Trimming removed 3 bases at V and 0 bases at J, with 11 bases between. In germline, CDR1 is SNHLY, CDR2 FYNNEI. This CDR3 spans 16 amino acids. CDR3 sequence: CASSDSRPANTGELFF. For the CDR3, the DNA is TGTGCCAGCAGTGACTCTCGCCCAGCGAACACCGGGGAGCTGTTTTTT.

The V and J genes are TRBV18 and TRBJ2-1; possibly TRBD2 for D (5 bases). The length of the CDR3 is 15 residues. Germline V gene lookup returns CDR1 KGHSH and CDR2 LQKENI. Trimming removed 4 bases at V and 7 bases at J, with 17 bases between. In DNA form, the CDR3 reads TGTGCCAGCTCACAGTATAAAGCGGAGGTTAATGAGCAGTTCTTC. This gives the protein CASSQYKAEVNEQFF.

CDR3 protein: CASSPGQATSNEQFF. CDR3 DNA sequence: TGTGCCAGCTCCCCGGGACAGGCCACTTCCAATGAGCAGTTCTTC. This chain links TRBV18 with TRBJ2-1; TRBD1 matches at 8 bases. Trimming took 6 bases from V and 6 from J; bases not matched to a gene: 10. CDR3 length: 15 amino acids. The germline CDR1 and CDR2 sequences are KGHSH and LQKENI.

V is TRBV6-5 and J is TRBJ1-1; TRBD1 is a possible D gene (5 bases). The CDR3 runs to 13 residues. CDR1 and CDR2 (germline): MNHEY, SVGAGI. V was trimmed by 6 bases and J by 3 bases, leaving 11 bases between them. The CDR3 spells CASRIRDYTEAFF. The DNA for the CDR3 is TGTGCCAGCAGAATCAGGGATTACACTGAAGCTTTCTTT.

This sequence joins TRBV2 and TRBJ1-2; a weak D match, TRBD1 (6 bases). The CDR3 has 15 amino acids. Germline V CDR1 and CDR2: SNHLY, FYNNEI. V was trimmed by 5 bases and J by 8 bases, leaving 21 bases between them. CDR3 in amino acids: CASSRDGQGTGGYTF. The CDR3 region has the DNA TGTGCCAGCAGTCGGGACGGGCAGGGGACGGGCGGCTACACCTTC.

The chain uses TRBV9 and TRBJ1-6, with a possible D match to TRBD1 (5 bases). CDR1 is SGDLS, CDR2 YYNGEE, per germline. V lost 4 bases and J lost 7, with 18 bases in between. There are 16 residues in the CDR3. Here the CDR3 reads CASSPAGGVTNSPLHF. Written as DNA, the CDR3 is TGTGCCAGCAGCCCAGCGGGAGGGGTAACGAATTCACCCCTCCACTTT.

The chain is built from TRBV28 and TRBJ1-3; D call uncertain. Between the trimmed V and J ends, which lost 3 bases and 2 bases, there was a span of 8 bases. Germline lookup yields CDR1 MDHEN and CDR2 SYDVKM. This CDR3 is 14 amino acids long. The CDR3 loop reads CASSFGFTGNTIYF. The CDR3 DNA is TGTGCCAGCAGTTTCGGTTTCACTGGAAACACCATATATTTT.

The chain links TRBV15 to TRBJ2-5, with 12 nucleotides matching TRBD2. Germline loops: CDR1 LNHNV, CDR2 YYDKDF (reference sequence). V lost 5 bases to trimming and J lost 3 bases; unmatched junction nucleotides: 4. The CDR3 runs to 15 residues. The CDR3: CATSWRTSGEETQYF. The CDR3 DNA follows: TGTGCCACCAGCTGGAGGACTAGCGGGGAAGAGACCCAGTACTTC.

The CDR3 sequence: CASRRVQGNYGYTF. The CDR3, as DNA: TGCGCCAGCCGGAGGGTACAGGGGAACTATGGCTACACCTTC. The rearrangement uses TRBV4-3 and TRBJ1-2; 7 positions match TRBD1. Per germline, CDR1 LGHNA and CDR2 YSLEER. The CDR3 is 14 amino acids. The V segment lost 8 bases and the J segment 2 bases; nucleotides outside the gene matches: 8.

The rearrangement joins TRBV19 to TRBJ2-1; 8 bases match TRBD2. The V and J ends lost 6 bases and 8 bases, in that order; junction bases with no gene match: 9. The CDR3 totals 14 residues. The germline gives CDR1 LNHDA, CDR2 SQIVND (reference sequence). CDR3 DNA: TGTGCCAGTAGGAAATCAGCGGGAGTCTATGAGCAGTTCTTC. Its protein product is CASRKSAGVYEQFF.

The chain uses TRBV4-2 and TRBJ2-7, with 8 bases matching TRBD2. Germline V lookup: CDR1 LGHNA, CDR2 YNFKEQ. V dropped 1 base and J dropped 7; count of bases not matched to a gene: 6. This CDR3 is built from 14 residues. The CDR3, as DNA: TGTGCCAGCAGCCAAGCGGGAGGGCCGGATGAGCAGTACTTC. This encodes CASSQAGGPDEQYF.

As DNA, the CDR3 is TGTGCCAGCAGCTTAGTCGGGCGGACAGGGTCGTACGAGCAGTACTTC. Translation gives CASSLVGRTGSYEQYF. This chain links TRBV11-2 with TRBJ2-7; 8 bases agree with TRBD1. In germline, CDR1 is SGHAT, CDR2 FQNNGV. V lost 1 base and J lost 4; bases outside the gene matches: 9. There are 16 residues in the CDR3.

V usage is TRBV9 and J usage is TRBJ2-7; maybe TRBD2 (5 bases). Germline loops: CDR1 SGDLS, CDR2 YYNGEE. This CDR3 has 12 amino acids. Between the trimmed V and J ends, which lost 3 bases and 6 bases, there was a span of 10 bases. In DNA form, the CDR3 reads TGTGCCAGCAGCGCCAATGAGGGCGAGCAGTACTTC. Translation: CASSANEGEQYF.

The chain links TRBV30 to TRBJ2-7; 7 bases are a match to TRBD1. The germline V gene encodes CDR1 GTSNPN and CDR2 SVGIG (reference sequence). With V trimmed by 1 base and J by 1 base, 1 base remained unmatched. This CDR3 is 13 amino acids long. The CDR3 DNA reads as TGTGCCTGGAGTGCAGGGGGATCCTACGAGCAGTACTTC. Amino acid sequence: CAWSAGGSYEQYF. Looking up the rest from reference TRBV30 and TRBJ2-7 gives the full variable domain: SQTIHQWPATLVQPVGSPLSLECTVEGTSNPNLYWYRQAAGRGLQLLFYSVGIGQISSEVPQNLSASRPQDRQFILSSKKLLLSDSGFYLCAWSAGGSYEQYFGPGTRLTVT.

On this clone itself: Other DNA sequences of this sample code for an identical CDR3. This CDR3 reads CASSLSGGSTDTQYF. The DNA for the CDR3 is TGCGCCAGCAGCTTGTCCGGCGGGAGCACAGATACGCAGTATTTT. This chain joins TRBV5-1 and TRBJ2-3; D is perhaps TRBD2 (5 bases). Trimming stripped 1 base from V and 0 bases from J, with 9 bases between. Germline V lookup: CDR1 SGHRS, CDR2 YFSETQ. This CDR3 region has 15 residues.

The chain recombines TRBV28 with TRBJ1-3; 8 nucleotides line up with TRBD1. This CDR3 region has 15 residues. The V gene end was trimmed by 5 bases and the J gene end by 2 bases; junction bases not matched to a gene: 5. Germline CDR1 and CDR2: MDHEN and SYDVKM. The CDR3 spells CASSTPTGAGNTIYF. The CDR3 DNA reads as TGTGCCAGCAGTACCCCGACAGGGGCTGGAAACACCATATATTTT.

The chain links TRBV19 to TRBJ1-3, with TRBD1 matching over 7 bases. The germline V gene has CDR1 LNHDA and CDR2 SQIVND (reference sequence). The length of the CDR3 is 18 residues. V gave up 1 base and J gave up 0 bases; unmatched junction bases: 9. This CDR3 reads CASSIAAGTDFSGNTIYF. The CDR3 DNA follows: TGTGCCAGTAGTATAGCCGCCGGGACAGACTTCTCTGGAAACACCATATATTTT.

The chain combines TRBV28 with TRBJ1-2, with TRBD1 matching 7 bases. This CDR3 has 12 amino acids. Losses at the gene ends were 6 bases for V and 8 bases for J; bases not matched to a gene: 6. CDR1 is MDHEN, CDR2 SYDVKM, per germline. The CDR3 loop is CASRSQGRGYTF. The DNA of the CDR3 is TGTGCCAGCAGGTCACAGGGGCGCGGCTACACCTTC.

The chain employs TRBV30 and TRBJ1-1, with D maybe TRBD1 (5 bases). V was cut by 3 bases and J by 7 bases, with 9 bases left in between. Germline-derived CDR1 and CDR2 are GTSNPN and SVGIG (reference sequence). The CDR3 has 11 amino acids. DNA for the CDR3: TGTGCCTGGAGCCCAGGGTATGAAGCTTTCTTT. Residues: CAWSPGYEAFF.

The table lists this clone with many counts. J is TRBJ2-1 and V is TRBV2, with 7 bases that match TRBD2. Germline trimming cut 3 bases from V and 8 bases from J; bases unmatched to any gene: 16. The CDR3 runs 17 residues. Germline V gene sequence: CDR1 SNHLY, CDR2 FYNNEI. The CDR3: CASSDVMPAGAGDEQFF. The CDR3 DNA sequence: TGTGCCAGCAGTGATGTCATGCCCGCGGGAGCCGGCGATGAGCAGTTCTTC.

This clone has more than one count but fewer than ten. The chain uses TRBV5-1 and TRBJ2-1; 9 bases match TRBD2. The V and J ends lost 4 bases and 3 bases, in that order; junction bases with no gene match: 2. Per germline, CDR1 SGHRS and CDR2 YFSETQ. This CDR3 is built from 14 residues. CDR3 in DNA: TGCGCCAGCAGCGCTAGCGGGGTCTACAATGAGCAGTTCTTC. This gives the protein CASSASGVYNEQFF.

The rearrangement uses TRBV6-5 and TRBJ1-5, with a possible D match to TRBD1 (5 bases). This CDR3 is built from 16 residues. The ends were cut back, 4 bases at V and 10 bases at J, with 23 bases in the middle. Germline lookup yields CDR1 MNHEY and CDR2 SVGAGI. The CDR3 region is CASSFKAGSTPLPQHF. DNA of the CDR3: TGTGCCAGCAGTTTTAAAGCAGGGTCAACCCCCCTTCCCCAGCATTTT.

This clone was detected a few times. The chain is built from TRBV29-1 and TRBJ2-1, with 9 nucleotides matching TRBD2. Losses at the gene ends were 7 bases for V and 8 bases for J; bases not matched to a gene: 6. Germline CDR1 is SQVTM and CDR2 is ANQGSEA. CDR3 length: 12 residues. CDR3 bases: TGCAGCGCCGCGGGGGGGCCGCATGAGCAGTTCTTC. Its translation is CSAAGGPHEQFF.